Below are 14 T cell receptor beta chains sequenced from a single sample in a study of spatial heterogeneity in lung cancer. Findings and limits, study-wide: Intratumoral expanded alpha and beta TCR counts were found to track tumor mutation counts.

TCRdb called the 5' RACE reads again in MiXCR, with one record for every CDR3 protein. The repertoire consists of more than 15,000 distinct CDR3 sequences, with 6.2% occurring once and the leading ten covering 6.8%. Indicated time point: sample taken at primary tumor resection. Their antigen targets remain unknown. The sample here was lung tumor tissue, taken at surgery. The receptors originated from a male donor with early-stage non-small cell lung cancer.

This clonotype has only a few counts. Since the library was made to target alpha chains, this beta chain is a stray read and its abundance is not meaningful. The V and J genes are TRBV11-2 and TRBJ2-7; a possible D gene is TRBD1 (6 bases). Trimming removed 2 bases from V and 4 bases from J, with 12 bases in between. This CDR3 is built from 14 residues. Germline V gene data show CDR1 as SGHAT and CDR2 as FQNNGV. The CDR3 sequence: CASSLYRVGYEQYF. CDR3 nucleotides: TGTGCCAGCAGCTTATACAGGGTCGGGTACGAGCAGTACTTC. Using reference TRBV11-2 and TRBJ2-7 for the parts outside the CDR3, the full variable domain is EAGVAQSPRYKIIEKRQSVAFWCNPISGHATLYWYQQILGQGPKLLIQFQNNGVVDDSQLPKDRFSAERLKGVDSTLKIQPAKLEDSAVYLCASSLYRVGYEQYFGPGTRLTVT.

This clonotype was picked up many times. This beta chain slipped into a library made for alpha chains as a stray read, so its size is not meaningful. The V call is TRBV20-1, the J call TRBJ2-1, with TRBD2 matching 14 bases. This CDR3 has 19 amino acids. The trim removed 0 bases at V and 6 bases at J, leaving 13 bases unmatched. The germline V gene encodes CDR1 DFQATT and CDR2 SNEGSKA (reference sequence). CDR3 region: CSARDLRQTGLAGGNEQFF. The CDR3 DNA sequence: TGCAGTGCTAGAGATCTGAGACAGACAGGACTAGCGGGAGGCAATGAGCAGTTCTTC.

This clonotype has at least ten counts. This beta chain turned up in a library designed for alpha chains; as an off-target read, its abundance says little. The gene calls are TRBV29-1 and TRBJ2-1; D is unresolved. Germline CDR1 SQVTM, CDR2 ANQGSEA. V lost 4 bases, J lost 0 bases, and 7 bases lay in between. The CDR3 sequence is 13 residues long. The chain's CDR3 is CSVVTGSYNEQFF. Here the CDR3 DNA reads TGCAGCGTTGTAACTGGCTCCTACAATGAGCAGTTCTTC.

This clonotype was seen repeatedly, ten times or more. For a library built for alpha chains, this beta chain is a stray read; little rests on its size. The chain joins TRBV5-1 to TRBJ2-5; a possible D gene is TRBD1 (5 bases). The germline CDR1 and CDR2 sequences are SGHRS and YFSETQ. The V gene lost 5 bases and the J gene lost 1 base, with 12 bases spanning the gap. The CDR3 spans 14 residues. CDR3 sequence (DNA): TGCGCCAGCAGGTCAGGGTCGGGCCAAGAGACCCAGTACTTC. Amino acids: CASRSGSGQETQYF.

There are many counts of this clonotype. This beta chain is a stray sequence in a library constructed for alpha chains; its clone size is not meaningful. The rearrangement uses TRBV10-3 and TRBJ1-3; D is unclear. Trimming stripped 10 bases from V and 0 bases from J, with 22 bases between. The CDR3 length is 17 residues. In germline, CDR1 is ENHRY, CDR2 SYGVKD. The CDR3 DNA follows: TGTGCCAAACCAGCTACGGACGGGCAATACTCTGGAAACACCATATATTTT. Protein sequence: CAKPATDGQYSGNTIYF.

By share of the sample, this clonotype is medium-sized. This beta chain lies outside the target of a library built for alpha chains; its clone size means little. This rearrangement joins TRBV2 to TRBJ1-6; no clear D. The CDR3 is 15 amino acids. Germline V gene lookup returns CDR1 SNHLY and CDR2 FYNNEI. Trimming removed 1 base at V and 8 bases at J, with 12 bases between. CDR3 DNA sequence: TGTGCCAGCAGTGAAGATACGCAGGACGATTCACCCCTCCACTTT. Amino acids: CASSEDTQDDSPLHF.

Points on this clonotype: This beta chain appears as a stray read in a library generated for alpha chains; its size is not informative. The rearrangement uses TRBV6-6 and TRBJ2-3; 8 bases match TRBD2. From germline, CDR1 is MNHNY and CDR2 SVGAGI (reference sequence). V was pared by 0 bases and J by 4 bases, with 12 bases of the junction left unmatched. This CDR3 spans 18 amino acids. The DNA for the CDR3 is TGTGCCAGCAGTTACTCCAGCGGGGGCGCCGGGGCGTCAGATACGCAGTATTTT. Translated, it gives CASSYSSGGAGASDTQYF.

This clonotype was seen repeatedly, ten times or more. The size of this beta chain means little, since it is a stray read in a library made for alpha chains. The CDR3 sequence is CASRTRGANTGELFF. The CDR3 DNA reads as TGTGCCAGCAGAACGCGGGGGGCGAACACCGGGGAGCTGTTTTTT. The chain uses TRBV6-6 and TRBJ2-2; 8 bases fit TRBD2. Germline V CDR1 and CDR2: MNHNY, SVGAGI (reference sequence). CDR3 length: 15 residues. Trimming at V came to 6 bases and at J to 0 bases, leaving 3 bases not matched to a gene.

This clonotype was recorded at least ten times. Little can be read into the size of this beta chain, an off-target read in a library designed for alpha chains. The genes are TRBV4-1 and TRBJ2-3; 11 nucleotides agree with TRBD2. Germline V gives CDR1 MGHRA, CDR2 YSYEKL. Trimming took 4 bases from V and 1 from J; bases not matched to a gene: 16. CDR3 length equals 20 residues. This CDR3 reads CASSPGLGIAGGPGTDTQYF. CDR3 in DNA: TGCGCCAGCAGCCCCGGGCTGGGTATAGCGGGAGGGCCAGGCACAGATACGCAGTATTTT.

This clonotype came up a few times. A library made for alpha chains picked up this beta chain off target, so its size means little. The rearrangement links TRBV4-1 to TRBJ2-1; 11 bases are shared with TRBD2. Germline V gives CDR1 MGHRA, CDR2 YSYEKL. V lost 4 bases to trimming and J lost 8 bases; unmatched junction nucleotides: 7. This CDR3 region has 15 residues. The CDR3 region has the DNA TGCGCCAGCAGCCCTGGGACTAGCGGTTGGGATGAGCAGTTCTTC. Its translation is CASSPGTSGWDEQFF.

This clonotype was counted at least ten times. This beta chain is a stray sequence in a library constructed for alpha chains; its clone size is not meaningful. This sequence joins TRBV7-9 and TRBJ1-2; 7 bases line up with TRBD1. CDR1 is SEHNR, CDR2 FQNEAQ, per germline (reference sequence). Germline trimming cut 4 bases from V and 4 bases from J; bases unmatched to any gene: 9. The CDR3 totals 15 residues. The CDR3 here is CASSSPTGNSYGYTF. CDR3 bases: TGTGCCAGCAGCTCACCGACAGGGAACTCCTATGGCTACACCTTC.

This clonotype occurred many times. This beta chain is an unintended read in a library built for alpha chains; its size means little. The rearrangement links TRBV28 to TRBJ1-2; the D is unclear. Looked up from germline, CDR1 is MDHEN and CDR2 is SYDVKM. The CDR3 consists of 15 residues. The V end was cut by 8 bases, the J end by 4 bases, with 20 bases between. CDR3 sequence: CASAFPSRKIYGYTF. Here the CDR3 DNA reads TGTGCCAGCGCCTTCCCCAGTAGGAAGATCTATGGCTACACCTTC.

Ten or more counts support this clonotype. This beta chain is off target for a library built for alpha chains, so its abundance means little. This chain links TRBV27 with TRBJ2-2; 7 nucleotides agree with TRBD2. Germline lookup yields CDR1 MNHEY and CDR2 SMNVEV (reference sequence). This CDR3 is 16 amino acids long. Losses at the gene ends were 5 bases for V and 4 bases for J; bases not matched to a gene: 10. CDR3 amino acids: CASSALGRVTTGELFF. CDR3 bases: TGTGCCAGCAGTGCCCTAGGGAGGGTCACCACCGGGGAGCTGTTTTTT.

A word on this clonotype: This beta chain slipped into a library made for alpha chains as a stray read, so its size is not meaningful. The rearrangement joins TRBV25-1 to TRBJ1-1; no definite D call. The V end was cut by 3 bases, the J end by 0 bases, with 11 bases between. Germline V CDR1 and CDR2: MGHDK, SYGVNS. The length of the CDR3 is 15 residues. The CDR3 coding sequence is TGTGCCAGCAGTGAGACGGCGAACATGAACACTGAAGCTTTCTTT. Protein: CASSETANMNTEAFF.